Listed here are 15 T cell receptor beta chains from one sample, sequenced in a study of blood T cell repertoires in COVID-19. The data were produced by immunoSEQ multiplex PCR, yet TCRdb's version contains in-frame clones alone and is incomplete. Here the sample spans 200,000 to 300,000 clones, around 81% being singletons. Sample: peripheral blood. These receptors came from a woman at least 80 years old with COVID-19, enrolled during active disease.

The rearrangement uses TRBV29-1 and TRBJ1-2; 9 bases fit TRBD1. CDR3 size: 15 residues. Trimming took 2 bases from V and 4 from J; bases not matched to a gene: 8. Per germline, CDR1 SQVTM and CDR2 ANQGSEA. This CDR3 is CSVESPGTGTYGYTF. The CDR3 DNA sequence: TGCAGCGTTGAAAGTCCCGGGACAGGGACCTATGGCTACACCTTC.

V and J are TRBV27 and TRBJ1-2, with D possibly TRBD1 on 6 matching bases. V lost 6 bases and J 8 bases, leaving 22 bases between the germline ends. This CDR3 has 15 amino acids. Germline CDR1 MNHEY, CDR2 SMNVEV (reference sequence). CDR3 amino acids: CASSFWNRDAAGYTF. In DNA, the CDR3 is TGTGCCAGCAGCTTTTGGAACAGGGATGCGGCCGGCTACACCTTC.

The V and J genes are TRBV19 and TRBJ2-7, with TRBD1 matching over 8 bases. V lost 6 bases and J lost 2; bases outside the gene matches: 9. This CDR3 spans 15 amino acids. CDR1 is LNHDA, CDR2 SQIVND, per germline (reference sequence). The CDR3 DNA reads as TGTGCCAGTAGCTCCGGGACAGGCGGGGCCTACGAGCAGTACTTC. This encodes CASSSGTGGAYEQYF.

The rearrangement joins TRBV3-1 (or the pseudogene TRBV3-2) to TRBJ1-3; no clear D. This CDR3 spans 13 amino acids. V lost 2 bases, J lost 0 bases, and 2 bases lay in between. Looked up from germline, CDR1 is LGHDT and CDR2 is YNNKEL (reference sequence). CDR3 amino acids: CASSQLSGNTIYF. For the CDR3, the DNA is TGTGCCAGCAGCCAACTCTCTGGAAACACCATATATTTT.

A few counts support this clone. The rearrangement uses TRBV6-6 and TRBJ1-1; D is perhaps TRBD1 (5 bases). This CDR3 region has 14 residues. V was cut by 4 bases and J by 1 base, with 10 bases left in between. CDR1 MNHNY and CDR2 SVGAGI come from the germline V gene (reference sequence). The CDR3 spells CASSFSTGNTEAFF. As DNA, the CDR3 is TGTGCCAGCAGTTTCTCTACAGGGAACACTGAAGCTTTCTTT.

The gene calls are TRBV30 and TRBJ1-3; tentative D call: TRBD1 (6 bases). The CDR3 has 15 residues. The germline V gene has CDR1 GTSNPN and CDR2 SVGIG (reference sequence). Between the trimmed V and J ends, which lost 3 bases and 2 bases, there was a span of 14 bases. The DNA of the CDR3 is TGTGCCTGGAGAGGGCAGGGGAAGACTGGAAACACCATATATTTT. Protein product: CAWRGQGKTGNTIYF.

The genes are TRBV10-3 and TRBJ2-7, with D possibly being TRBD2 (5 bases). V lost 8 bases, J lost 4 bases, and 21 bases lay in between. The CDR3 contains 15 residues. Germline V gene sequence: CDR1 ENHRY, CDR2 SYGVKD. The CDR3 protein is CAIGGGSSKEYEQYF. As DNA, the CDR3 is TGTGCCATCGGAGGCGGGTCTTCGAAGGAGTACGAGCAGTACTTC.

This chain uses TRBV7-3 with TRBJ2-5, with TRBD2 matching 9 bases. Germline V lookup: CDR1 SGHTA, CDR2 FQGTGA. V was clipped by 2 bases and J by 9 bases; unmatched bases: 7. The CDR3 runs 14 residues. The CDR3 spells CASSLRAGGEAQYF. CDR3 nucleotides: TGTGCCAGCAGCTTACGAGCGGGGGGTGAGGCCCAGTACTTC.

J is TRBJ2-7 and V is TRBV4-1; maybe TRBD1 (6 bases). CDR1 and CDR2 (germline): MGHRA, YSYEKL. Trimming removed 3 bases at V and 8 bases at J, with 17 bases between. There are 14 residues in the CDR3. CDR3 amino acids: CASSQWGLVGQQYF. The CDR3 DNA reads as TGCGCCAGCAGCCAGTGGGGGCTGGTGGGCCAGCAGTACTTC.

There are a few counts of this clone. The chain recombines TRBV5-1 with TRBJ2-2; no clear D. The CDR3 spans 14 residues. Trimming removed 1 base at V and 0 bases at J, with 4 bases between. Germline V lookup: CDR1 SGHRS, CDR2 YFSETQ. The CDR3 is CASSLRANTGELFF. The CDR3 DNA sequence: TGCGCCAGCAGCTTGCGAGCGAACACCGGGGAGCTGTTTTTT.

The CDR3 sequence: CASSSGTSGSSGTDTQYF. CDR3 DNA: TGTGCCAGCAGTTCCGGGACTAGCGGGAGTTCCGGCACAGATACGCAGTATTTT. This chain connects TRBV28 to TRBJ2-3, with 14 bases fitting TRBD2. Germline lookup yields CDR1 MDHEN and CDR2 SYDVKM. This CDR3 has 18 residues. V lost 4 bases, J lost 1 base, and 7 bases stayed unmatched.

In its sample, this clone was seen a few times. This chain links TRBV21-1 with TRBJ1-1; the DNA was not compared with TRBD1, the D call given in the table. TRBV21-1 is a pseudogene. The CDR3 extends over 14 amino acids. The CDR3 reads CASSKPSGTAEAFF. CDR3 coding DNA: TGTGCCAGCAGCAAACCCTCGGGGACAGCTGAAGCTTTCTTT.

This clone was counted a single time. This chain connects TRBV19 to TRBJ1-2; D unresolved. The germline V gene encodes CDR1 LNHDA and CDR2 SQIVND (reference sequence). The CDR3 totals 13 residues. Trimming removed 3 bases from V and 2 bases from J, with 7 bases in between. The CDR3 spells CASSIEHNYGYTF. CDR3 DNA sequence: TGTGCCAGTAGTATTGAACACAACTATGGCTACACCTTC.

This CDR3 reads CASSRLRQGYYTF. The CDR3 nucleotides read TGTGCCAGCAGCCGCTTACGACAGGGTTACTACACCTTC. The chain carries TRBV7-2 and TRBJ1-2; 7 nucleotides align to TRBD1. Per germline, CDR1 SGHTA and CDR2 FQGNSA. The ends lost 5 bases at V and 10 bases at J; junction bases unmatched: 10. The CDR3 spans 13 residues.

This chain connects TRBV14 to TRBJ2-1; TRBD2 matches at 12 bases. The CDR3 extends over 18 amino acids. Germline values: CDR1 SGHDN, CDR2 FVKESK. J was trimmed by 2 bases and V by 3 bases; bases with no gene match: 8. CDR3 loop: CASSQPRTSGDTYNEQFF. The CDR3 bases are TGTGCCAGCAGCCAGCCGCGGACTAGCGGGGACACCTACAATGAGCAGTTCTTC.